These T cell receptor beta chains were read from a single sample in a study of T cell changes during pregnancy in multiple sclerosis. TCRdb keeps only in-frame clones here, not all; method: immunoSEQ multiplex PCR. Of 78,000 or so clones listed, about 92% are singletons. The sequencing here drew on peripheral blood, taken before pregnancy. The receptor set was obtained from a female donor with multiple sclerosis, enrolled in a pregnancy study. Each CDR3 is given with its conserved first and last residue. A D gene is named only where the DNA matches it firmly. Size is stated for part of the rows, as once, few or many counts, or as a class when the clone is expanded.

15	-	TRBV9	-	TRBJ2-5	CASSPQGLKGETQYF	TGTGCCAGCAGCCCACAGGGTCTCAAGGGAGAGACCCAGTACTTC
14	-	TRBV6-5	TRBD1	TRBJ2-7	CASRRGTGSYEQYF	TGTGCCAGCAGAAGAGGGACAGGCTCCTACGAGCAGTACTTC
13	-	TRBV2	TRBD1	TRBJ1-2	CASIRDRVNGYTF	TGTGCCAGCATCCGGGACAGGGTTAATGGCTACACCTTC
15	-	TRBV4-3	-	TRBJ2-7	CASSHAFRGSYEQYF	TGCGCCAGCAGCCATGCCTTCAGGGGTTCCTACGAGCAGTACTTC
14	-	TRBV11-2	TRBD1	TRBJ2-1	CASRQGSSYNEQFF	TGTGCCAGCCGACAGGGAAGCTCCTACAATGAGCAGTTCTTC
18	-	TRBV2	TRBD1	TRBJ2-6	CASSEGAGGVSGANVLTF	TGTGCCAGCAGTGAAGGTGCAGGGGGAGTCTCTGGGGCCAACGTCCTGACTTTC
14	few	TRBV6-5	-	TRBJ1-1	CASQNLAGDREAFF	TGTGCCAGCCAAAATTTAGCGGGGGACCGTGAAGCTTTCTTT
11	-	TRBV13	-	TRBJ2-1	CASTGGNEQFF	TGTGCCAGCACTGGGGGGAATGAGCAGTTCTTC
13	-	TRBV29-1	-	TRBJ1-4	CSAPAEGSEKLFF	TGCAGCGCCCCCGCAGAGGGTAGTGAAAAACTGTTTTTT
14	few	TRBV29-1	TRBD1	TRBJ1-1	CSVGGQGLSAQAFF	TGCAGCGTTGGCGGACAGGGCCTGTCGGCCCAAGCTTTCTTT
13	-	TRBV29-1	TRBD1	TRBJ2-3	CSAPGQGTDTQYF	TGCAGCGCCCCGGGACAGGGAACAGATACGCAGTATTTT
17	-	TRBV28	-	TRBJ2-2	CASSLTQGQRNTGELFF	TGTGCCAGCAGTTTAACACAGGGTCAGCGGAACACCGGGGAGCTGTTTTTT
14	-	TRBV6-1	-	TRBJ1-4	CASSGTGTNEKLFF	TGTGCCAGCAGTGGAACAGGAACTAATGAAAAACTGTTTTTT
17	-	TRBV19	TRBD2	TRBJ2-3	CASSFVLAGSRTDTQYF	TGTGCCAGTAGCTTCGTTCTAGCGGGAAGTCGCACAGATACGCAGTATTTT
15	-	TRBV30	TRBD1	TRBJ2-7	CAWSLGQGKNYEQYF	TGTGCCTGGAGTTTAGGACAGGGGAAGAACTACGAGCAGTACTTC
17	-	TRBV5-1	TRBD2	TRBJ2-3	CASRTGTSGSMADTQYF	TGCGCCAGCCGGACCGGGACTAGCGGGAGTATGGCAGATACGCAGTATTTT
16	-	TRBV4-2	TRBD1	TRBJ2-2	CASSQGDRVNTGELFF	TGTGCCAGCAGCCAAGGGGACAGGGTTAACACCGGGGAGCTGTTTTTT
13	-	TRBV9	-	TRBJ2-7	CASSVGVNYEQYF	TGTGCCAGCAGCGTAGGTGTTAACTACGAGCAGTACTTC
16	-	TRBV4-1	-	TRBJ1-3	CASSQEGSRAGPPIYF	TGCGCCAGCAGCCAAGAGGGCTCTAGGGCGGGGCCTCCCATATATTTT
15	-	TRBV6-1	-	TRBJ2-2	CASNNREGRHGELFF	TGTGCCAGCAACAACAGGGAGGGGAGGCACGGGGAGCTGTTTTTT
15	-	TRBV15	-	TRBJ2-5	CATSSLGAVGETQYF	TGTGCCACCAGCAGTCTGGGAGCAGTAGGAGAGACCCAGTACTTC
17	-	TRBV19	TRBD1	TRBJ2-6	CASRWDRGYSGANVLTF	TGTGCCAGTAGGTGGGACAGGGGGTACTCTGGGGCCAACGTCCTGACTTTC